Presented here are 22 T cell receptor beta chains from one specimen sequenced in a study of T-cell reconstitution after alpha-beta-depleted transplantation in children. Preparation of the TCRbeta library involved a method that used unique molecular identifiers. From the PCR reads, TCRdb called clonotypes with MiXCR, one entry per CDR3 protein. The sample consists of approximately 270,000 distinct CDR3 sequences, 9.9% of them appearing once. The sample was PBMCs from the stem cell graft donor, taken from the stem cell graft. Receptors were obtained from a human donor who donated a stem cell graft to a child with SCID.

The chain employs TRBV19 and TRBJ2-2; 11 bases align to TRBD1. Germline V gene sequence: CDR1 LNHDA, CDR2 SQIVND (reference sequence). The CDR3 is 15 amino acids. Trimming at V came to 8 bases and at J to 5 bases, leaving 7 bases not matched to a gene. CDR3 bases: TGTGCCAGTTTGGGACAGGGGGTGGGTACCGGGGAGCTGTTTTTT. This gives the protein CASLGQGVGTGELFF. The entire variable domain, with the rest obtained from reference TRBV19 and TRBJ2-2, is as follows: DGGITQSPKYLFRKEGQNVTLSCEQNLNHDAMYWYRQDPGQGLRLIYYSQIVNDFQKGDIAEGYSVSREKKESFPLTVTSAQKNPTAFYLCASLGQGVGTGELFFGEGSRLTVL.

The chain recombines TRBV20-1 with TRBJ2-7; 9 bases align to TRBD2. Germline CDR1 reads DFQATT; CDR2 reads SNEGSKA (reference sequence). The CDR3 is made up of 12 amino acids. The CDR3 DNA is TGCAGAGCGGGGGGCCTCGGGAACGAGCAGTACTTC. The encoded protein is CRAGGLGNEQYF.

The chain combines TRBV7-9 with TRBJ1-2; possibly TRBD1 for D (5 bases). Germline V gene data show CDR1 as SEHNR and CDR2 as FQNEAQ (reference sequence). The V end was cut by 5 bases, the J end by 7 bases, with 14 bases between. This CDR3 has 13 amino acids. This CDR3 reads CASSPLAGAGYTF. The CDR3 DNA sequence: TGTGCCAGCAGCCCCCTAGCTGGGGCTGGCTACACCTTC.

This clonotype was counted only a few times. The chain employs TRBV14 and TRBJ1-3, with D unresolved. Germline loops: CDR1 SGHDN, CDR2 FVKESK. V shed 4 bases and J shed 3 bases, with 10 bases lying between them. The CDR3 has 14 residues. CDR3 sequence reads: CASSRNLDGNTIYF. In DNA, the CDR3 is TGTGCCAGCAGCCGGAACCTGGATGGAAACACCATATATTTT.

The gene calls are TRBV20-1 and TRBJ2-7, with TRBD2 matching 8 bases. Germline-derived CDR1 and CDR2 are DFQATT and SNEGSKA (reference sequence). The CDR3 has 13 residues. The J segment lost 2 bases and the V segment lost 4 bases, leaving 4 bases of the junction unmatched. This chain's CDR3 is CSATPGGTYEQYF. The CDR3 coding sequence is TGCAGTGCTACCCCGGGAGGGACCTACGAGCAGTACTTC.

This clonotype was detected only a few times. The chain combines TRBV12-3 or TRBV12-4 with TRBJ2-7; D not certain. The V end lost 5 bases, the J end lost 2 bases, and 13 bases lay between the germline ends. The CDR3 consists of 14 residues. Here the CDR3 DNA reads TGTGCCAGCAGTCCGATTACAGACCCCTACGAGCAGTACTTC. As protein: CASSPITDPYEQYF.

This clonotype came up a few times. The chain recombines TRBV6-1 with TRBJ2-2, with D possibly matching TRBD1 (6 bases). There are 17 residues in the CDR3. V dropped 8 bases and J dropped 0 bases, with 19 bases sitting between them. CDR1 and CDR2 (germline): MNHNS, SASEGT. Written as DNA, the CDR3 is TGTGCCAGCGGGGGCTGGCGGCAGGGGTCGAACACCGGGGAGCTGTTTTTT. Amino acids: CASGGWRQGSNTGELFF.

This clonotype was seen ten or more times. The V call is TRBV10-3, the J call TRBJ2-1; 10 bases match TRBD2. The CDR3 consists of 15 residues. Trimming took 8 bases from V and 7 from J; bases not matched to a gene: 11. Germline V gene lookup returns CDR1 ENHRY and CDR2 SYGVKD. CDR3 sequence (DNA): TGTGCCATCCAGCCCCTAGCGGGGGATATTAATGAGCAGTTCTTC. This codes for CAIQPLAGDINEQFF.

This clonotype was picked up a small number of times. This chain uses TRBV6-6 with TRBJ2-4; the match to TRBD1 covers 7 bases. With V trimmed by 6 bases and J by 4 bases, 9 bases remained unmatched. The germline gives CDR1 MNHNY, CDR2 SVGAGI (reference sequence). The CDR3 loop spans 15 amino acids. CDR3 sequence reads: CASRLGTALKNIQYF. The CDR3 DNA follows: TGTGCCAGCAGACTAGGGACAGCGCTTAAAAACATTCAGTACTTC.

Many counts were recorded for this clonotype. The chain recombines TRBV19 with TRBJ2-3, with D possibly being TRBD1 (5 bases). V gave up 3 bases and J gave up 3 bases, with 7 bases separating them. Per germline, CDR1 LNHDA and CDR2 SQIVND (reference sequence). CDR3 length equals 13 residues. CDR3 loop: CASSIRETDTQYF. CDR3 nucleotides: TGTGCCAGTAGTATCAGGGAAACAGATACGCAGTATTTT.

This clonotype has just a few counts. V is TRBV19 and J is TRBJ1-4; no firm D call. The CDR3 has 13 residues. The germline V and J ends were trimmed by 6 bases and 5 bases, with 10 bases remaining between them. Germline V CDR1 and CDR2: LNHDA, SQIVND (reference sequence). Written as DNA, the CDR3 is TGTGCCAGTAGAAGGCGCGAGAATGAAAAACTGTTTTTT. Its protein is CASRRRENEKLFF. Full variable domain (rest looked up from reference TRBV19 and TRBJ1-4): DGGITQSPKYLFRKEGQNVTLSCEQNLNHDAMYWYRQDPGQGLRLIYYSQIVNDFQKGDIAEGYSVSREKKESFPLTVTSAQKNPTAFYLCASRRRENEKLFFGSGTQLSVL.

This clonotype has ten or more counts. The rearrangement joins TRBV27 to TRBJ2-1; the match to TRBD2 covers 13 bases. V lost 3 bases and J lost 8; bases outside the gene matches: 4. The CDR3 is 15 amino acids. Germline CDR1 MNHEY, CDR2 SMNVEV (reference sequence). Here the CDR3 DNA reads TGTGCCAGCAGTTTGACTAGCGGGGGGAAGGATGAGCAGTTCTTC. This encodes CASSLTSGGKDEQFF.

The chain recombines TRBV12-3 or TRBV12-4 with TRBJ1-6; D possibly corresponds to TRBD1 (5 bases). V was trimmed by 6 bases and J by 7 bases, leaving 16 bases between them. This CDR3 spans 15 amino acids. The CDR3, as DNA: TGTGCCAGCAGGTCACAGGAGAGTGGAAATTCACCCCTCCACTTT. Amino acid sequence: CASRSQESGNSPLHF.

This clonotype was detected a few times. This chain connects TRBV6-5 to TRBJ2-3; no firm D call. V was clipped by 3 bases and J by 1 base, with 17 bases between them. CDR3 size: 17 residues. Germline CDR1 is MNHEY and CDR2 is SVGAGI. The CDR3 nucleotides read TGTGCCAGCAGTTATGGCGTACGGAGAACTGGCACAGATACGCAGTATTTT. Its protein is CASSYGVRRTGTDTQYF.

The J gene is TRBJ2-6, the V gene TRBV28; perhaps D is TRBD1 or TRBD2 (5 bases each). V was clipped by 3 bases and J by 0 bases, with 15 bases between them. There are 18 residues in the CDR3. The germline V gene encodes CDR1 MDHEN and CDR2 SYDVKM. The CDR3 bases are TGTGCCAGCAGTTTCACGGGGCCCCCAAGCTCTGGGGCCAACGTCCTGACTTTC. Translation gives CASSFTGPPSSGANVLTF.

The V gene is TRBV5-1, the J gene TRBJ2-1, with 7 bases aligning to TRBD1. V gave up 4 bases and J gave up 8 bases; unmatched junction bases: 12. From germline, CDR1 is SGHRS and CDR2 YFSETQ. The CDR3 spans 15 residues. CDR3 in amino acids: CASSIGQEPLDEQFF. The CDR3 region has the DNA TGCGCCAGCAGCATAGGACAGGAACCTCTAGATGAGCAGTTCTTC.

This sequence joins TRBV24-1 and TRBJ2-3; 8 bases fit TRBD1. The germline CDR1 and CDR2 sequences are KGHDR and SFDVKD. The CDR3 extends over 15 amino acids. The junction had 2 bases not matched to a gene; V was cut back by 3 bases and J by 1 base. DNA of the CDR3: TGTGCCACCAGTGATGGGGGACAGGGCACAGATACGCAGTATTTT. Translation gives CATSDGGQGTDTQYF.

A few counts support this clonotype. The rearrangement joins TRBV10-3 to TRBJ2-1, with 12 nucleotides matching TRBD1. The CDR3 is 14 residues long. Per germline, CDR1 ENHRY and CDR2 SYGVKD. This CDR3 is CAGGGTGGGSEQFF. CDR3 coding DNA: TGTGCAGGCGGCGGGACAGGGGGCGGATCGGAGCAGTTCTTC.

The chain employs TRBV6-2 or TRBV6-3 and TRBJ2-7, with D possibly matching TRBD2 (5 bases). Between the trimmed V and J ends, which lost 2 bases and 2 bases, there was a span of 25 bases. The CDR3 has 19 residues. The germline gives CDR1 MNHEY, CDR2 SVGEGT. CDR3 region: CASSYHLSFAGGRTYEQYF. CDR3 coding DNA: TGTGCCAGCAGTTACCATCTTTCGTTTGCTGGAGGCAGAACCTACGAGCAGTACTTC.

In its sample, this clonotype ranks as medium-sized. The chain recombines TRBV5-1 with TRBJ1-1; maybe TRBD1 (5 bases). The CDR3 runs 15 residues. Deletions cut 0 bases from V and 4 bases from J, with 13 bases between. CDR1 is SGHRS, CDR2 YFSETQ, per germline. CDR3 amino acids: CASSLDEGGGTEAFF. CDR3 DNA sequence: TGCGCCAGCAGCTTGGACGAGGGTGGGGGCACTGAAGCTTTCTTT.

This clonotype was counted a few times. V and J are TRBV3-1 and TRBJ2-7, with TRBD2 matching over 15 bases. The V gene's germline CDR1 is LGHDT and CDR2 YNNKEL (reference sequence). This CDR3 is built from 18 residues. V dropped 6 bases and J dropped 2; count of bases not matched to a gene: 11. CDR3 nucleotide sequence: TGTGCCAGCAGTCCCGGGACTAGCGGGGGGCACCTGACCTACGAGCAGTACTTC. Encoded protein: CASSPGTSGGHLTYEQYF.

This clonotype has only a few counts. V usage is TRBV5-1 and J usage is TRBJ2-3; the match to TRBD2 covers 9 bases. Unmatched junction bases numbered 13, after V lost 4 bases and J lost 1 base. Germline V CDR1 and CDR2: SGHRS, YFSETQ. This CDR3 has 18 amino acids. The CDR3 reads CASSPRQASGARTDTQYF. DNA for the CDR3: TGCGCCAGCAGCCCCCGTCAAGCTAGCGGGGCCCGCACAGATACGCAGTATTTT.